The source of this T cell receptor (beta chain) is a study of T cell clones after liver transplantation. Study at large: Samples came from ITN030ST, which attempted immunosuppression withdrawal within 2 years of liver transplantation.

Using immunoSEQ multiplex PCR, the repertoire was profiled, and TCRdb retains in-frame clones only, with some absent. The data hold roughly 120,000 clones, with 90% observed a single time. Sorting of unstimulated PBMCs yielded separate CD3+CD4+ and CD3+CD8+ fractions. Of note for this clone: Antigen unknown.

Findings and caveats of the study: Circulating graft-donor-reactive CD4 TCRbeta sequences fell significantly post-transplant in most of the 8 subjects.

This CDR3 contains 15 residues. Trimming cost V 5 bases and J 4 bases, with 17 bases left between them. Germline CDR1 reads SGHNT; CDR2 reads YENEEA. This TCR derives from a human patient who received a liver transplant. Some of the T cells may derive from the graft donor. The chain has TRBV11-3 and TRBJ1-1; D perhaps matches TRBD1 (5 bases). The source material was CD4+ T cells from blood, sampled 12 months after liver transplant. CDR3 in DNA: TGTGCCAGCAGCCCAGGGCAGCCCATGGGCACTGAAGCTTTCTTT. It codes for CASSPGQPMGTEAFF. Using reference TRBV11-3 and TRBJ1-1 for the parts outside the CDR3, the full variable domain is EAGVVQSPRYKIIEKKQPVAFWCNPISGHNTLYWYLQNLGQGPELLIRYENEEAVDDSQLPKDRFSAERLKGVDSTLKIQPAELGDSAVYLCASSPGQPMGTEAFFGQGTRLTVV.